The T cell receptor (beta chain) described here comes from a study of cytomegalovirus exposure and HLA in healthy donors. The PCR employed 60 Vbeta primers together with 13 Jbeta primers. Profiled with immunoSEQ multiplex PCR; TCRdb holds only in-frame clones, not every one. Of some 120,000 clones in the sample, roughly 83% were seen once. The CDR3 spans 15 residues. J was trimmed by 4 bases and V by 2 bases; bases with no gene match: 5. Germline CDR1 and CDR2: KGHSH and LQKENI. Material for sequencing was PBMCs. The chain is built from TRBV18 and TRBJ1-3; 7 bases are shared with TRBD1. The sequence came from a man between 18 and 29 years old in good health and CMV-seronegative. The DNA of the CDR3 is TGTGCCAGCTCACCAACGACAGGGAGCGGAAACACCATATATTTT. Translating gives CASSPTTGSGNTIYF.